This T cell receptor beta chain was retrieved from a study of blood T cell repertoires in COVID-19. Study information: The cDNA or gDNA used as material had been derived from T cells, B-cell-depleted T cells, or PBMCs.

Here immunoSEQ multiplex PCR was the method, and the copy in TCRdb shows in-frame clones only, minus some. The sample yields approximately 70,000 clones, about 90% seen once. The CDR3 runs to 14 residues. J lost 7 bases, V lost 4 bases, and 6 bases had no gene match. Germline assignment: CDR1 SGHRS and CDR2 YFSETQ. V gene TRBV5-1 combines with J gene TRBJ2-1; 9 nucleotides match TRBD1. The TCR originated in a human donor in a cohort sampled during active COVID-19. The sample consisted of peripheral blood. Written as DNA, the CDR3 is TGCGCCAGCAGCCCAGGACAGGGGCAAAATGAGCAGTTCTTC. Residues: CASSPGQGQNEQFF.